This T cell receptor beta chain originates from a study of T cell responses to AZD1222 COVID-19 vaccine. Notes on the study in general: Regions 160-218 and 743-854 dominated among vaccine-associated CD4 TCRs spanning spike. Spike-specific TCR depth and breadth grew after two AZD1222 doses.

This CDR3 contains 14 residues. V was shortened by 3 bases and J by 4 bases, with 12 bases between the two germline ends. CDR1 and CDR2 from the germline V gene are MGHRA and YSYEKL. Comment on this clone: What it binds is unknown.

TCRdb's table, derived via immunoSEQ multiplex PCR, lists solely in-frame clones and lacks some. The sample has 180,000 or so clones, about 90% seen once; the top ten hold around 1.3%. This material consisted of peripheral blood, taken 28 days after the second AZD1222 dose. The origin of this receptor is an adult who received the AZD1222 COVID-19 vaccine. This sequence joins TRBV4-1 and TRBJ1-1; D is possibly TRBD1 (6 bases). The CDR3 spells CASSQTGVGTEAFF. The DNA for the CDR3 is TGCGCCAGCAGCCAGACAGGTGTCGGCACTGAAGCTTTCTTT.